These 14 T cell receptor beta chains originate from one sample sequenced in a study of early T cells in non-severe SARS-CoV-2 infection. From the 5' RACE reads, TCRdb called clonotypes with MiXCR, one entry per CDR3 protein. The table records tens of thousands of distinct CDR3 sequences, roughly a tenth of them present only once. The specimen sequenced was whole blood. These receptors all stem from an adult who was a healthcare worker with PCR-confirmed SARS-CoV-2 infection or an uninfected control (not recorded which).

The chain combines TRBV6-2 or TRBV6-3 with TRBJ1-1; no reliable D call. Germline V gives CDR1 MNHEY, CDR2 SVGEGT. There are 11 residues in the CDR3. Trimming took off 7 bases at V and 7 bases at J, with 10 bases between the two ends. The DNA of the CDR3 is TGTGCCAGCACAACCGTCTTTGAAGCTTTCTTT. It yields the protein CASTTVFEAFF.

The chain carries TRBV6-1 and TRBJ2-7; D not certain. V lost 6 bases and J 6 bases, leaving 12 bases between the germline ends. This CDR3 is built from 12 residues. Germline V gene sequence: CDR1 MNHNS, CDR2 SASEGT. The CDR3 coding sequence is TGTGCCAGCAGCGCGGATAGTGGCGAGCAGTACTTC. It is translated as CASSADSGEQYF.

This clonotype appeared a few times. The chain is built from TRBV4-1 and TRBJ1-5; maybe TRBD1 (5 bases). V was clipped by 4 bases and J by 5 bases, with 15 bases between them. CDR3 length equals 15 residues. In germline, CDR1 is MGHRA, CDR2 YSYEKL. DNA for the CDR3: TGCGCCAGCAGCCGCAGGTTGGGAGGGGATCAGCCCCAGCATTTT. Translated, it gives CASSRRLGGDQPQHF.

The chain joins TRBV5-1 to TRBJ2-2; TRBD2 might be the D (6 bases). Germline V lookup: CDR1 SGHRS, CDR2 YFSETQ. The CDR3 is 15 amino acids. V was cut by 0 bases and J by 7 bases, with 13 bases left in between. The CDR3 nucleotides read TGCGCCAGCAGCTTGGCAGGGAGGTTGTTCGGGGAGCTGTTTTTT. This gives the protein CASSLAGRLFGELFF.

The CDR3 reads CASSYGQSRLRAEAFF. The CDR3 DNA is TGTGCCAGCAGTTATGGACAGAGCCGCCTTCGCGCTGAAGCTTTCTTT. The V and J genes are TRBV7-8 and TRBJ1-1; D may be TRBD1 (6 bases). The germline gives CDR1 SGHVS, CDR2 FQNEAQ. Deletions cut 6 bases from V and 6 bases from J, with 23 bases between. The CDR3 is 16 amino acids.

This clonotype was observed many times. V and J are TRBV7-9 and TRBJ2-1, with D perhaps TRBD1 (6 bases). V was cut by 5 bases and J by 8 bases, with 19 bases left in between. The CDR3 loop spans 15 amino acids. Germline values: CDR1 SEHNR, CDR2 FQNEAQ (reference sequence). CDR3 region: CASSRGWDNGDEQFF. CDR3 sequence (DNA): TGTGCCAGCAGCAGAGGGTGGGACAACGGGGATGAGCAGTTCTTC.

V is TRBV12-3 or TRBV12-4 and J is TRBJ1-4; tentative D call: TRBD1 (6 bases). The V end was cut by 5 bases, the J end by 4 bases, with 17 bases between. The CDR3 runs 16 residues. The CDR3 DNA reads TGTGCCAGCAGTCCCCTGGGGGGACATAATAATGAAAAACTGTTTTTT. This codes for CASSPLGGHNNEKLFF.

The rearrangement joins TRBV7-2 to TRBJ2-7; 12 bases map to TRBD1. The length of the CDR3 is 14 residues. Germline loops: CDR1 SGHTA, CDR2 FQGNSA. V dropped 5 bases and J dropped 6; count of bases not matched to a gene: 5. CDR3 in DNA: TGTGCCAGCAGCGCCCGGGACAGGGGGCCCGAGCAGTACTTC. Its translation is CASSARDRGPEQYF. Combining the CDR3 with reference TRBV7-2 and TRBJ2-7 gives the whole variable domain GAGVSQSPSNKVTEKGKDVELRCDPISGHTALYWYRQSLGQGLEFLIYFQGNSAPDKSGLPSDRFSAERTGGSVSTLTIQRTQQEDSAVYLCASSARDRGPEQYFGPGTRLTVT.

With respect to this clonotype: The DNA is omitted, as the CDR3 cannot be located on it reliably, and the CDR3 follows TCRdb's listing. This sequence joins TRBV10-1 and TRBJ2-2; the table's D call TRBD2 went unverified against the DNA. The CDR3 contains 23 residues when both ends are counted. Germline CDR1 WNHNN, CDR2 SYGVQD (reference sequence). The CDR3 sequence is CASGWRGYISGRVSHGTPGSCFF.

The chain uses TRBV2 and TRBJ2-7; no firm D call. Germline CDR1 is SNHLY and CDR2 is FYNNEI. The V end lost 3 bases, the J end lost 2 bases, and 11 bases lay between the germline ends. The CDR3 sequence is 14 residues long. CDR3 amino acids: CASSDGLGPYEQYF. CDR3 nucleotides: TGTGCCAGCAGTGACGGGTTAGGACCCTACGAGCAGTACTTC.

This clonotype was seen a few times. V usage is TRBV20-1 and J usage is TRBJ1-1; TRBD1 matches at 8 bases. The CDR3 spans 14 residues. Trimming removed 3 bases from V and 4 bases from J; junction bases left unmatched: 7. Germline CDR1 reads DFQATT; CDR2 reads SNEGSKA (reference sequence). The chain's CDR3 is CSARDAQGGTEAFF. For the CDR3, the DNA is TGCAGTGCTAGGGACGCACAGGGGGGCACTGAAGCTTTCTTT.

This clonotype was seen more than once but under ten times. CDR3 residues: CSVEGGRGTDTQYF. CDR3 bases: TGCAGCGTTGAAGGAGGGAGAGGCACAGATACGCAGTATTTT. The rearrangement uses TRBV29-1 and TRBJ2-3; D perhaps matches TRBD2 (5 bases). V lost 1 base to trimming and J lost 1 base, with 9 bases between them. Germline loops: CDR1 SQVTM, CDR2 ANQGSEA. The CDR3 is 14 residues long.

This clonotype was found many times. The CDR3 region is CASSNGGTSYEQYF. CDR3 nucleotides: TGTGCCAGCAGTAACGGAGGGACGTCCTACGAGCAGTACTTC. The chain links TRBV28 to TRBJ2-7, with D possibly being TRBD2 (6 bases). This CDR3 is 14 amino acids long. V dropped 5 bases and J dropped 1 base, with 12 bases sitting between them. Germline values: CDR1 MDHEN, CDR2 SYDVKM.

In its sample, this clonotype was seen many times. The rearrangement links TRBV6-2 or TRBV6-3 to TRBJ2-2; 8 bases map to TRBD2. After removal of 6 bases from V and 3 bases from J, the junction contained 6 bases not matched to a gene. Germline V lookup: CDR1 MNHEY, CDR2 SVGEGT. The CDR3 length is 15 residues. The CDR3 sequence is CASRPGLGDTGELFF. The CDR3 DNA follows: TGTGCCAGCAGACCGGGACTAGGGGACACCGGGGAGCTGTTTTTT.